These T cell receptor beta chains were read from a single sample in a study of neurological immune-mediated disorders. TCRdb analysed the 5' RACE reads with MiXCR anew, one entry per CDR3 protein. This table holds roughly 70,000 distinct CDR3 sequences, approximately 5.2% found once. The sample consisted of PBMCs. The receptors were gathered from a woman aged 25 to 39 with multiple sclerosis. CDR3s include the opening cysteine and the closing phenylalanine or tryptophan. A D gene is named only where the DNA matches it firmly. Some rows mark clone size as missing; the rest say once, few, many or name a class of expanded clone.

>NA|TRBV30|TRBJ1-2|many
TGTGCCTGGAGTGTCCGAGGGACAAATGGCTACACCTTC
CAWSVRGTNGYTF
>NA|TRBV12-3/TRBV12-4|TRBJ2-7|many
TGTGCCAGCAGTCTCTCGAGGGGCCCCTCCTACGAGCAGTACTTC
CASSLSRGPSYEQYF
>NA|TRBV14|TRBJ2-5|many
TGTGCCAGCAGCCAAGGGGTGACAGAGACCCAGTACTTC
CASSQGVTETQYF
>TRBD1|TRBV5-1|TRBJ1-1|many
TGCGCCAGCAGCTTGGAAGGGGGCTTAAGGGACACTGAAGCTTTCTTT
CASSLEGGLRDTEAFF
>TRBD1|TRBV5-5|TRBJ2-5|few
TGTGCCAGCAGCTTGGAATTGCGGACAGGGGACTTC
CASSLELRTGDF
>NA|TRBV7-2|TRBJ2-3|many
TGTGCCAGCAGCTCAAGACAGCCCACAGATACGCAGTATTTT
CASSSRQPTDTQYF
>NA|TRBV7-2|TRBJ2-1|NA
TGTGCCAGCAGCACCCGTGTGTTGCCCTACAATGAGCAGTTCTTC
CASSTRVLPYNEQFF
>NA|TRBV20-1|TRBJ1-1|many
TGCAGTGCTAGAGAGTTTACAGAGGAAGCTTTCTTT
CSAREFTEEAFF
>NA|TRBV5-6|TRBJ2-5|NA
TGTGCCAGCAGCTTGGACAGGAAAGAGACCCAGTACTTC
CASSLDRKETQYF
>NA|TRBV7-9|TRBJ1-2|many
TGTGCCAGCAGCTTAGGGGGGAAAGGCTACACCTTC
CASSLGGKGYTF
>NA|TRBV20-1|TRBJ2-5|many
TGCAGTGCCCACAGGACCCAAGAGACCCAGTACTTC
CSAHRTQETQYF
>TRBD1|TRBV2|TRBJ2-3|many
TGTGCCAGCAGTGGGAGGCCGGGACAGCTCCACCGGGTTACGCAGTATTTT
CASSGRPGQLHRVTQYF
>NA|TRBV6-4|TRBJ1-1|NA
TGTGCCAGCCGGCAGAACACTGAAGCTTTCTTT
CASRQNTEAFF